Listed below are T cell receptor beta chains from one sample, sequenced in a study of blood T cell repertoires in COVID-19. Here immunoSEQ multiplex PCR was the method, and the copy in TCRdb shows in-frame clones only, minus some. The data contain 200,000 to 250,000 clones, more than 75% of them singletons. The specimen was peripheral blood. The receptors shown here come from a man aged 40-49 years with acute or convalescent COVID-19. Each CDR3 is given without its conserved first and last residue. The D gene is left open where the match is weak. Clone size, where shown, is once, few, many, or a class for clones that have expanded.

abundance: NA
v_gene: TRBV9
d_gene: NA
j_gene: TRBJ1-2
CDR3aa: ASSVSPGRPNYGYT

abundance: NA
v_gene: TRBV7-9
d_gene: TRBD1
j_gene: TRBJ1-1
CDR3aa: ASSPTITTNRGPVAF

abundance: NA
v_gene: TRBV7-6
d_gene: TRBD1
j_gene: TRBJ2-7
CDR3aa: ASSSGQKEGYEQY

abundance: NA
v_gene: TRBV5-1
d_gene: TRBD1
j_gene: TRBJ2-2
CDR3aa: ASSLGWDRADTGELF

abundance: NA
v_gene: TRBV5-1
d_gene: NA
j_gene: TRBJ1-1
CDR3aa: ASNPGVLMNTEAF

abundance: NA
v_gene: TRBV5-6
d_gene: TRBD1
j_gene: TRBJ1-4
CDR3aa: ASSRNRGVNEKLF

abundance: NA
v_gene: TRBV7-7
d_gene: NA
j_gene: TRBJ2-5
CDR3aa: ASSLARDGGTQY

abundance: few
v_gene: TRBV9
d_gene: NA
j_gene: TRBJ1-2
CDR3aa: ASSLLAGAGGYT

abundance: NA
v_gene: TRBV6-6
d_gene: NA
j_gene: TRBJ1-2
CDR3aa: ASSLLGQRILGGYT

abundance: NA
v_gene: TRBV7-3
d_gene: NA
j_gene: TRBJ1-1
CDR3aa: ASSAQPARYTEAF

abundance: NA
v_gene: TRBV6-5
d_gene: TRBD1
j_gene: TRBJ2-7
CDR3aa: ASRGQDREHREQY

abundance: NA
v_gene: TRBV9
d_gene: NA
j_gene: TRBJ1-1
CDR3aa: ASSRGGNTEAF

abundance: NA
v_gene: TRBV3-1/TRBV3-2
d_gene: NA
j_gene: TRBJ1-5
CDR3aa: ASGRGNQPQH

abundance: NA
v_gene: TRBV27
d_gene: TRBD1
j_gene: TRBJ2-2
CDR3aa: ASSPGTGTGELF

abundance: NA
v_gene: TRBV5-8
d_gene: TRBD2
j_gene: TRBJ2-3
CDR3aa: ASSPLSGGKDTQY

abundance: NA
v_gene: TRBV5-5
d_gene: TRBD1
j_gene: TRBJ1-1
CDR3aa: ASSLGTGGYTEAF

abundance: NA
v_gene: TRBV6-2/TRBV6-3
d_gene: NA
j_gene: TRBJ1-2
CDR3aa: ASSRQGGTGYGYT

abundance: NA
v_gene: TRBV29-1
d_gene: TRBD1
j_gene: TRBJ1-1
CDR3aa: SVVRDRNTEAF

abundance: NA
v_gene: TRBV6-5
d_gene: NA
j_gene: TRBJ1-1
CDR3aa: ASSHSTEAF

abundance: NA
v_gene: TRBV11-2
d_gene: NA
j_gene: TRBJ2-5
CDR3aa: ASSPVTGGQETQY

abundance: NA
v_gene: TRBV6-5
d_gene: TRBD1
j_gene: TRBJ1-6
CDR3aa: ATGTGVDSPLH

abundance: NA
v_gene: TRBV6-5
d_gene: TRBD1
j_gene: TRBJ1-1
CDR3aa: ASSFSTGQNTEAF